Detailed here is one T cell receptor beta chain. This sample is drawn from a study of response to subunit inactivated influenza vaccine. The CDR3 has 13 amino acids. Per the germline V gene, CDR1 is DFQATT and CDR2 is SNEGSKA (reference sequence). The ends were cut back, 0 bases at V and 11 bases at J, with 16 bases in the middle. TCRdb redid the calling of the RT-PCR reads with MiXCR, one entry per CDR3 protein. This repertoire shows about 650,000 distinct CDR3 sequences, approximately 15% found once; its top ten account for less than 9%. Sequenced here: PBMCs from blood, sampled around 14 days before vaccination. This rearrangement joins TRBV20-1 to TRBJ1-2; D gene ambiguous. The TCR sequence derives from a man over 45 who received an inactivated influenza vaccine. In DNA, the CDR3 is TGCAGTGCTAGAGACCTCGCCGGCAGGTATTACACCTTC. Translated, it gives CSARDLAGRYYTF.